This T cell receptor (beta chain) originates from a study of OX40 agonist ivuxolimab in advanced cancers. Regarding the research as a whole: The costimulatory receptor OX40 (CD134) was targeted by ivuxolimab, a fully human IgG2 agonistic monoclonal antibody. Intravenous ivuxolimab was administered to patients every 2 weeks at six dose levels: 0.01, 0.1, 0.3, 1.5, 3 and 10 mg/kg. Of the approximately 54 dose-escalation patients, hepatocellular carcinoma was present in approximately 20, melanoma in approximately 15, renal cell carcinoma in 9 and head and neck cancer in 9. In the dose-escalation cohort, 70% to 90% of patients were male, and the mean age was approximately 60 years with a range of roughly 20 to 85. Patients were allowed to have had prior anti-PD-1, anti-PD-L1 or anti-CTLA-4 therapy, and more than 30% of the dose-escalation patients had previously received checkpoint inhibitors. Three dose-escalation patients achieved partial responses, one with hepatocellular carcinoma and two with cutaneous melanoma. Peripheral TCRbeta sequencing was intended to test whether TCR sequence diversity was altered and clonal T-cell expansion was caused by ivuxolimab. The paper reports the monotherapy dose-escalation portion (N ≈ 50 patients) of the phase I ivuxolimab trial.

The CDR3 has 13 amino acids, counting the end cysteine and phenylalanine. The sequence is cut down to CDR3 DNA, 39 bases in frame from base 1. The germline V gene (reference sequence) provides CDR1 SEHNR and CDR2 FQNEAQ. Relative to germline, V is 1 base shorter and J is 9 bases shorter, with 10 bases between their ends. Genomic DNA was extracted from sorted cells for sequencing of the TCRbeta CDR3 region. The immunoSEQ Assay was used to sequence the TCRbeta CDR3 regions. The clones in this table, taken by TCRdb from immuneACCESS, are in-frame only. Not every clone is retained; where verified, under half of the shortfall comes from an unresolved V gene, and the cause of the rest is unknown. In this sample the table shows 45,000 to 50,000 clones, about 88% of which occur a single time. The ten largest make up about 54% of the sample. Patients with autoimmune disease history or receiving systemic immunosuppression were excluded from the trial. Peripheral blood for TCR sequencing was collected from all dose cohorts at baseline, on cycle 4 day 1, and on cycle 7 day 1. The samples were drawn from a first-in-human, open-label, multicenter phase I dose-escalation trial of ivuxolimab. Adults with locally advanced or metastatic melanoma, renal cell carcinoma, hepatocellular carcinoma or head and neck squamous cell carcinoma were enrolled in the trial. Before TCR sequencing, CD4+ T cells and CD8+ T cells were sorted from peripheral blood as separate populations.

Points the paper makes about the study in general: After ivuxolimab, more expanded clones were found on average in CD8+ T cells than in CD4+ T cells. Clonal expansion of both CD4+ and CD8+ blood T cells was observed from baseline to week 6 at doses 0.1 to 3.0 mg/kg. Partial responders in the 0.1-3.0 mg/kg groups had among the lowest normalized peripheral clonal expansion, especially among CD8+ T cells. Low levels of normalized T-cell clonal expansion were also seen in some nonresponding patients. The antigen specificity of the clonally expanded peripheral T cells was not determined.

As concerns this clone: Its recognized antigen is unknown. Per-base quality was not reported, and no clone a single base away is much larger than it.

This chain is built from TRBV7-9 and TRBJ2-1, with the D gene not clear enough to name. The receptor comes from an adult with an advanced solid tumor such as melanoma, head and neck, liver or kidney cancer. The sequencing used CD4+ or CD8+ T cells sorted from blood, collected in a trial of the OX40 agonist ivuxolimab. The CDR3 corresponds to CASSLEGPAEQFF. The DNA reads TGTGCCAGCAGCTTAGAAGGCCCAGCTGAGCAGTTCTTC.